The clone carrying this T cell receptor beta chain was counted once. The study ran its PCR with 60 Vbeta and 13 Jbeta primers. Clones were sequenced by immunoSEQ multiplex PCR, and TCRdb holds only the in-frame ones, with some missing. The table includes some 190,000 clones, about 80% detected once. The sample originates from a study of cytomegalovirus exposure and HLA in healthy donors. This CDR3 has 15 amino acids. Trimming removed 2 bases at V and 13 bases at J, with 18 bases between. CDR1 is MNHEY, CDR2 SMNVEV, per germline (reference sequence). The receptor's source is a woman aged 35 to 49 in good health and CMV-seronegative. The rearrangement links TRBV27 to TRBJ1-6, with D possibly being TRBD1 (5 bases). The sample consisted of PBMCs. For the CDR3, the DNA is TGTGCCAGCAGTTTAGGCGTAGGGGCGGCTGGGCCCCTCCACTTT. Translated, it gives CASSLGVGAAGPLHF.